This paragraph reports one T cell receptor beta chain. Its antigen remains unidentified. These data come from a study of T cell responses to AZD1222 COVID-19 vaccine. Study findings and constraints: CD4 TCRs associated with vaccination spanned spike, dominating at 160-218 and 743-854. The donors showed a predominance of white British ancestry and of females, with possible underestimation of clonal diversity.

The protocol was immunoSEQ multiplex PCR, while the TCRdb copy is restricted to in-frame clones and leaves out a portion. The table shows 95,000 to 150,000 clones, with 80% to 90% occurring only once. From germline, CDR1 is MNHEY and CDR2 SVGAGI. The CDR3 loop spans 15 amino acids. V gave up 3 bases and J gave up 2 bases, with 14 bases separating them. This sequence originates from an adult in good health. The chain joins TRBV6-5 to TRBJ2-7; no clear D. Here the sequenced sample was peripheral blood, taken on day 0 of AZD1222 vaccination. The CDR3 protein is CASSYSSESTYEQYF. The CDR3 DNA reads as TGTGCCAGCAGTTATAGTTCTGAGTCGACCTACGAGCAGTACTTC.